This TCR beta chain comes out of a study of T-cell memory formation after mild COVID-19. Study-wide context: The TCR clusters were mostly specific to one donor.

MiXCR was run by TCRdb on the 5' RACE reads, yielding one entry per CDR3 protein. The data contain about 180,000 distinct CDR3 sequences, about a sixth of them singletons. Overall study results and limits: Pre-infection memory showed some responding clones, and this suggested that cross-reactive memory joined. Clones shrinking from day 15 to 85 showed even CD4/CD8 mixes; later expanders tilted CD4+.

V lost 0 bases, J lost 10 bases, and 12 bases lay in between. CDR3 length: 13 residues. The germline V gene has CDR1 SGHAT and CDR2 FQNNGV. The sample holds a few counts of this clonotype. Its antigen remains unknown. The J gene is TRBJ1-1, the V gene TRBV11-2, with D hard to call. Sequencing was performed on PBMCs or a T cell subset sorted from them (not recorded which). The receptor was derived from an adult woman who had mild COVID-19 (a few samples of this study predate the infection). Cell type and time point are not known. CDR3 amino acids: CASSLDKYPPAFF. The CDR3 DNA reads TGTGCCAGCAGCTTAGACAAGTACCCCCCAGCTTTCTTT. Full variable domain (missing parts from reference TRBV11-2 and TRBJ1-1): EAGVAQSPRYKIIEKRQSVAFWCNPISGHATLYWYQQILGQGPKLLIQFQNNGVVDDSQLPKDRFSAERLKGVDSTLKIQPAKLEDSAVYLCASSLDKYPPAFFGQGTRLTVV.